The text below deals with one T cell receptor beta chain. V gave up 5 bases and J gave up 7 bases, with 17 bases separating them. CDR1 and CDR2 (germline): LNHDA, SQIVND (reference sequence). This CDR3 contains 14 residues. This record belongs to a study of blood T cell repertoires in COVID-19. Sequencing was performed with immunoSEQ multiplex PCR; in TCRdb, only in-frame clones are kept and a portion is missing. The sample consists of around 45,000 clones, about 90% of them appearing once. The chain uses TRBV19 and TRBJ1-2; no clear D gene. This TCR came from an elderly man with acute or convalescent COVID-19. Sequenced material: peripheral blood. The CDR3 DNA reads as TGTGCCAGTAGTTCCCGCGGGGTAGTAAGTGGCTACACCTTC. Residues: CASSSRGVVSGYTF. Looking up the rest from reference TRBV19 and TRBJ1-2 gives the full variable domain: DGGITQSPKYLFRKEGQNVTLSCEQNLNHDAMYWYRQDPGQGLRLIYYSQIVNDFQKGDIAEGYSVSREKKESFPLTVTSAQKNPTAFYLCASSSRGVVSGYTFGSGTRLTVV.